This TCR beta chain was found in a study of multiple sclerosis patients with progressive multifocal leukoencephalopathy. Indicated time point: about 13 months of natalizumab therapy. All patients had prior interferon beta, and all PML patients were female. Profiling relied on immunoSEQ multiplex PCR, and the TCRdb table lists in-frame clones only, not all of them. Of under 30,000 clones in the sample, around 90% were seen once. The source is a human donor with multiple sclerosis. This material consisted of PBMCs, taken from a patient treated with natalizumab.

In DNA, the CDR3 is TGTGCCTGGAGTCTGCGGGGTTCCTCTGGAAACACCATATATTTT. Residues: CAWSLRGSSGNTIYF. This rearrangement joins TRBV30 to TRBJ1-3, with D uncertain. CDR1 and CDR2 (germline): GTSNPN, SVGIG (reference sequence). The CDR3 sequence is 15 residues long. Trimming removed 2 bases from V and 0 bases from J, with 11 bases in between.